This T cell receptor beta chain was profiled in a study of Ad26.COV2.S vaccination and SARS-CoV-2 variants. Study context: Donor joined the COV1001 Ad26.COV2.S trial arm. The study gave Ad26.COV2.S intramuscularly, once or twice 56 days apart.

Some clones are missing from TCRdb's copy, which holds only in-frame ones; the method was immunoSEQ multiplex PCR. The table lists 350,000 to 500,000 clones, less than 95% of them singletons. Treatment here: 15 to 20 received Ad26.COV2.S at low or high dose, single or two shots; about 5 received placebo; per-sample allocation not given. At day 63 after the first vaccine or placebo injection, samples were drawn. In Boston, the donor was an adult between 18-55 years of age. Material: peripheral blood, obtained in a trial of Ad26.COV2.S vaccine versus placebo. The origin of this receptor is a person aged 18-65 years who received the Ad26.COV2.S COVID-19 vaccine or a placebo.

The CDR3 region has the DNA TGCAGTGCTAGTTTGGACGAGCAGTACTTC. Translated: CSASLDEQYF. The rearrangement uses TRBV20-1 and TRBJ2-7; D is unresolved. Trimming left V 3 bases short and J 5 bases short, with 5 bases between. Germline V gene lookup returns CDR1 DFQATT and CDR2 SNEGSKA (reference sequence). CDR3 size: 10 residues.